This is a list of T cell receptor beta chains from one sample in a study of monozygotic twins with inflammatory bowel disease. TCRdb re-called the 5' RACE reads; one entry per CDR3 protein, DNA not given. The sample has under 200,000 distinct CDR3 sequences. The sequencing input was blood. The source of these receptors is a human donor with ulcerative colitis or Crohn's disease, or a healthy co-twin of an affected twin (not recorded which). Each CDR3 is given with its conserved first and last residue. The order of the fields is V gene, J gene, CDR3 protein.

TRBV7-9,TRBJ2-6,CASSPRISGANVLTF
TRBV5-1,TRBJ2-2,CASSFKNTGELFF
TRBV10-3,TRBJ2-3,CAISSDLRREGPDTQYF
TRBV7-2,TRBJ2-2,CASTGGPTGELFF
TRBV29-1,TRBJ2-3,CSGGKGTDTQYF
TRBV28,TRBJ2-7,CASSSSDRAAQYF
TRBV12-3/TRBV12-4,TRBJ2-7,CASSFSVGAYSYEQYF
TRBV6-5,TRBJ1-2,CASSYYLDRSYGYTF
TRBV7-2,TRBJ2-7,CASSLAMSSYEQYF
TRBV9,TRBJ1-2,CASSIGAGGSYGYTF
TRBV21-1,TRBJ2-5,CASGYFGWASGSQETQYF
TRBV9,TRBJ2-5,CASSSAGGEETQYF
TRBV28,TRBJ2-5,CATSRGNRGQETQYF
TRBV5-1,TRBJ2-7,CASLGQTVHEQYF
TRBV20-1,TRBJ2-5,CSASLVRTETQYF
TRBV19,TRBJ2-7,CASSYDRSYEQYF
TRBV20-1,TRBJ1-5,CSATRTVRNQPQHF
TRBV29-1,TRBJ2-1,CSVQTGISGEQFF
TRBV5-1,TRBJ2-3,CASSMLGLAADTQYF
TRBV24-1,TRBJ2-7,CATSDSTGVSREQYF